This TCR beta chain was profiled in a study of blood T cell repertoires in COVID-19. Study processing details: Amplification with reference gene primers provided the estimates of nucleated cell counts. Measured with immunoSEQ multiplex PCR; TCRdb has only the in-frame clones, and not every one. The DNA gave D and trimming, while V, J and clone size come from that table. This sample yields some 44,000 clones, of which around 93% are seen a single time; approximately 12% belongs to the top ten. J gave up 7 bases and V 7 bases, and 13 bases lay outside the gene matches. The CDR3 contains 16 residues. The germline V gene encodes CDR1 SQVTM and CDR2 ANQGSEA.

The chain uses TRBV29-1 and TRBJ2-1; TRBD2 aligns across 13 bases. The sequencing input was peripheral blood. The source of this sequence is a human donor in a cohort sampled during active COVID-19. The CDR3 protein is CSASPGLAGMSNEQFF. CDR3 DNA: TGCAGCGCCTCGCCGGGACTAGCGGGGATGAGTAATGAGCAGTTCTTC.